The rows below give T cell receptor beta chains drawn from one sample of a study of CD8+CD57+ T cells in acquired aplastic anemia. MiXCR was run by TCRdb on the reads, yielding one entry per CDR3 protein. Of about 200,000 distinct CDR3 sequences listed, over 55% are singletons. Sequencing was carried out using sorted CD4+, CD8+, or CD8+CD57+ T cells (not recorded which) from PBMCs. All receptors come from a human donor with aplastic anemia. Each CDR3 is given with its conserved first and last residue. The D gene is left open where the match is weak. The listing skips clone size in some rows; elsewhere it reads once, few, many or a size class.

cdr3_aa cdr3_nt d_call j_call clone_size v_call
CSVKGDGYEQYF TGCAGCGTTAAAGGGGACGGCTACGAGCAGTACTTC . TRBJ2-7 . TRBV29-1
CSASGGPSYEQYF TGCAGTGCTAGCGGGGGGCCATCCTACGAGCAGTACTTC . TRBJ2-7 . TRBV20-1
CASSPHGGGDQPQHF TGTGCCAGCAGCCCTCACGGGGGGGGCGACCAGCCCCAGCATTTT . TRBJ1-5 many TRBV7-8
CSAEGGGNTEAFF TGCAGTGCTGAGGGTGGGGGGAACACTGAAGCTTTCTTT . TRBJ1-1 . TRBV20-1
CSARGLAVADTQYF TGCAGTGCACGGGGACTAGCTGTCGCAGATACGCAGTATTTT TRBD2 TRBJ2-3 . TRBV20-1
CASSVGGDYAYNEQFF TGTGCCAGCAGCGTAGGGGGGGACTACGCCTACAATGAGCAGTTCTTC TRBD2 TRBJ2-1 many TRBV9
CASSFGTGSEKLFF TGTGCCAGCAGTTTCGGGACAGGGAGTGAAAAACTGTTTTTT TRBD1 TRBJ1-4 . TRBV2
CASSLYSDFYNEQFF TGCGCCAGCAGCTTGTACTCGGACTTCTACAATGAGCAGTTCTTC . TRBJ2-1 many TRBV5-1
CASSSGLGNQPQHF TGTGCCAGCAGCTCCGGATTGGGCAATCAGCCCCAGCATTTT . TRBJ1-5 . TRBV7-8
CASSRRAQRTEAFF TGTGCCAGCAGCCGCCGGGCCCAGCGAACTGAAGCTTTCTTT . TRBJ1-1 . TRBV14
CASSASPGQTYEQYF TGTGCCAGCAGCGCGAGTCCGGGACAGACCTACGAGCAGTACTTC TRBD1 TRBJ2-7 few TRBV9
CASSLASAGILGEQFF TGTGCCAGCAGCTTGGCTAGCGCAGGGATTTTGGGTGAGCAGTTCTTC . TRBJ2-1 . TRBV5-6
CVSGWEKLFF TGTGTGAGTGGATGGGAAAAACTGTTTTTT . TRBJ1-4 . TRBV19
CASSQETWTEAFF TGCGCCAGCAGCCAAGAAACATGGACTGAAGCTTTCTTT . TRBJ1-1 . TRBV4-1
CASSYSGASSYNSPLHF TGTGCCAGCAGTTACTCGGGGGCGAGCTCCTATAATTCACCCCTCCACTTT . TRBJ1-6 . TRBV2
CASSANNYEQYF TGTGCCAGCAGCGCGAACAACTACGAGCAGTACTTC . TRBJ2-7 . TRBV7-2
CASSFGMGHEQYF TGTGCCAGCAGCTTCGGTATGGGACACGAGCAGTACTTC . TRBJ2-7 . TRBV7-9
CASSEYGGRGSGANVLTF TGTGCCAGCAGTGAATATGGTGGGAGGGGTTCTGGGGCCAACGTCCTGACTTTC TRBD2 TRBJ2-6 . TRBV25-1
CSARRQGSCVTLCEDGYTF TGCAGTGCTAGGCGGCAGGGGAGCTGTGTAACATTGTGTGAAGATGGCTACACCTTC . TRBJ1-2 once TRBV20-1
CASRPGKGVNSPLHF TGTGCCAGCAGACCAGGGAAAGGGGTCAATTCACCCCTCCACTTT . TRBJ1-6 . TRBV6-4
CASSLDSGEQYF TGTGCCAGCAGCCTGGACTCGGGCGAGCAGTACTTC . TRBJ2-7 . TRBV7-3
CASSPAGTGASPLHF TGCGCCAGCAGCCCGGCCGGGACAGGGGCTTCACCCCTCCACTTT TRBD1 TRBJ1-6 . TRBV4-1
CASSFSPGQGAYEQYF TGTGCCAGCAGCTTCTCCCCGGGACAGGGTGCCTACGAGCAGTACTTC TRBD1 TRBJ2-7 few TRBV7-6
CASRPSGGVYNEQFF TGCGCCAGCAGACCGAGCGGGGGGGTCTACAATGAGCAGTTCTTC TRBD2 TRBJ2-1 . TRBV5-1
CASTPGTVNTGGLFF TGTGCCAGCACCCCCGGGACAGTCAACACCGGGGGGCTGTTTTTT . TRBJ2-2 . TRBV7-6
CSARLGGVNEKLFF TGCAGTGCTAGACTAGGGGGGGTTAATGAAAAACTGTTTTTT . TRBJ1-4 . TRBV20-1
CASSDPLGQGATNEKLFF TGTGCCAGCAGTGACCCGTTGGGACAGGGGGCAACTAATGAAAAACTGTTTTTT TRBD1 TRBJ1-4 . TRBV25-1
CASSATFPKGIPYEQYF TGTGCCTCCAGTGCCACATTTCCGAAGGGTATCCCCTACGAGCAGTACTTC . TRBJ2-7 . TRBV24-1
CSARGPGGMVQPQHF TGCAGTGCTAGAGGACCAGGGGGCATGGTTCAGCCCCAGCATTTT TRBD1 TRBJ1-5 few TRBV20-1
CSVGRGGRGYGYTF TGCAGCGTTGGGAGGGGAGGGCGAGGCTATGGCTACACCTTC . TRBJ1-2 few TRBV29-1
CASSLAGAGWETQYF TGTGCCAGCAGCTTAGCTGGGGCAGGGTGGGAGACCCAGTACTTC . TRBJ2-5 . TRBV7-9
CASSDGLTQETQYF TGTGCCAGCAGTGATGGGCTGACACAAGAGACCCAGTACTTC . TRBJ2-5 few TRBV25-1
CASSYSGGDETQYF TGTGCCAGCAGCTATAGCGGGGGGGATGAGACCCAGTACTTC TRBD2 TRBJ2-5 . TRBV7-2
CASSVNRDSQLRDTQYF TGCGCCAGCAGTGTGAACCGGGACAGCCAGCTTAGGGATACGCAGTATTTT TRBD1 TRBJ2-3 . TRBV10-1
CSALGGPQETQYF TGCAGTGCTCTCGGGGGTCCGCAAGAGACCCAGTACTTC . TRBJ2-5 few TRBV20-1
CASSLVPDNQPQHF TGCGCCAGCAGCCTGGTCCCTGACAATCAGCCCCAGCATTTT . TRBJ1-5 . TRBV5-1
CASSAPVGTSGGQSYEHF TGTGCCAGCAGCGCTCCGGTAGGGACTAGCGGGGGGCAGTCCTACGAGCATTTT . TRBJ1-5 once TRBV9
CASSDPAAGRTMRGEKLFF TGTGCCAGCAGTGACCCCGCCGCCGGCCGGACAATGAGGGGTGAAAAACTGTTTTTT . TRBJ1-4 . TRBV15
CASSSRLAGVGYEQFF TGTGCCAGCAGCTCACGACTAGCGGGAGTTGGGTATGAGCAGTTCTTC TRBD2 TRBJ2-1 . TRBV7-6
CASSSGTSGSVRQYF TGTGCCAGCAGCTCCGGGACTAGCGGGAGTGTTCGGCAGTACTTC TRBD2 TRBJ2-7 . TRBV7-3
CASTLGTGVGNTEAFF TGTGCCAGCACCCTCGGGACAGGGGTGGGGAACACTGAAGCTTTCTTT TRBD1 TRBJ1-1 once TRBV27
CASSLTSGSRYEQYF TGTGCCAGCAGCCTTACTAGCGGGAGTAGGTACGAGCAGTACTTC TRBD2 TRBJ2-7 few TRBV7-3
CASSLTVGTSGGSTDTQYF TGTGCCAGCAGTCTGACGGTGGGAACTAGCGGGGGTAGCACAGATACGCAGTATTTT TRBD2 TRBJ2-3 few TRBV2
CSVEQVHGELFF TGCAGCGTTGAGCAGGTCCACGGGGAGCTGTTTTTT . TRBJ2-2 . TRBV29-1
CASRQGVGSNQPQHF TGCGCCAGCAGACAGGGGGTAGGTAGCAATCAGCCCCAGCATTTT TRBD1 TRBJ1-5 . TRBV5-1
CASSSPGTGASGLFF TGTGCCAGCAGTTCACCCGGGACAGGGGCCAGCGGGCTGTTTTTT TRBD1 TRBJ1-4 . TRBV2
CSVGQVQGGYTF TGCAGCGTTGGACAGGTACAGGGTGGCTACACCTTC . TRBJ1-2 . TRBV29-1
CASSPDVGQVNTEAFF TGTGCCAGCAGCCCCGACGTCGGACAGGTCAACACTGAAGCTTTCTTT TRBD1 TRBJ1-1 . TRBV7-9
CASRLPSGYNEQFF TGTGCCAGCAGGCTGCCCTCTGGGTACAATGAGCAGTTCTTC . TRBJ2-1 . TRBV2
CASSLGFGGELFF TGTGCCAGCAGCTTAGGTTTCGGCGGGGAGCTGTTTTTT . TRBJ2-2 few TRBV7-3
CATSDLPSHGYTF TGTGCCACCAGTGATTTGCCCTCCCACGGCTACACCTTC . TRBJ1-2 . TRBV24-1
CSARHTNTGELFF TGCAGTGCTAGGCACACGAACACCGGGGAGCTGTTTTTT . TRBJ2-2 . TRBV20-1
CASKANYGYTF TGTGCCAGTAAAGCCAACTATGGCTACACCTTC . TRBJ1-2 . TRBV19
CASSLTNDSRLHF TGTGCCAGCAGCTTAACTAATGATTCACGCCTCCACTTT . TRBJ1-6 once TRBV7-3
CASSLHNEQFF TGTGCCAGCAGTTTGCACAATGAGCAGTTCTTC . TRBJ2-1 few TRBV2